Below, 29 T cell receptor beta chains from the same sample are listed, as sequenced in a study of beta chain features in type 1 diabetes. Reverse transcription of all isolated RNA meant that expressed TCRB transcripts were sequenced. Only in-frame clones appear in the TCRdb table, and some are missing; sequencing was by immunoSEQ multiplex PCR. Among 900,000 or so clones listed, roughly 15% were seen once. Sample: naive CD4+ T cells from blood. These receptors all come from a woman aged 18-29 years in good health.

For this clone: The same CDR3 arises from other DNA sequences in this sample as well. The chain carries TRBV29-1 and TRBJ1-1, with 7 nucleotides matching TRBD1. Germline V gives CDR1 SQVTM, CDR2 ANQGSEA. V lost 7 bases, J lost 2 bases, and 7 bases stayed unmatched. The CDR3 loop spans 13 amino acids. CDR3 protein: CSATGQLNTEAFF. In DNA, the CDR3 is TGCAGCGCGACGGGACAGTTAAACACTGAAGCTTTCTTT.

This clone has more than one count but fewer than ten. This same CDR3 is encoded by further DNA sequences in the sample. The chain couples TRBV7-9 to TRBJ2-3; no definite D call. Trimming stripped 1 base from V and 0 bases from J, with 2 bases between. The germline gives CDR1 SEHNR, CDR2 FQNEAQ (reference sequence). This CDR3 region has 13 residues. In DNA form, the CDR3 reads TGTGCCAGCAGCTTAGGCAGCACAGATACGCAGTATTTT. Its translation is CASSLGSTDTQYF.

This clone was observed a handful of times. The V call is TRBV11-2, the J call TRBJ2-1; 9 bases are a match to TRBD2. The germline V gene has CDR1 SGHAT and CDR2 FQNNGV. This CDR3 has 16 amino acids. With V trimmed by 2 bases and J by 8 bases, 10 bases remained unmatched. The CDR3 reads CASSLRIASGMHEQFF. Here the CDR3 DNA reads TGTGCCAGCAGCTTAAGAATCGCTAGCGGGATGCATGAGCAGTTCTTC.

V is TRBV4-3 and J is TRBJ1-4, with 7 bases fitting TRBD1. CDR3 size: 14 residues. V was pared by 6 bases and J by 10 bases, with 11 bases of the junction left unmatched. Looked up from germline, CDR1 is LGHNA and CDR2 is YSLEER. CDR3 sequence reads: CASRPGQSNGKLFF. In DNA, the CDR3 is TGCGCCAGCAGACCGGGACAGTCAAACGGAAAACTGTTTTTT.

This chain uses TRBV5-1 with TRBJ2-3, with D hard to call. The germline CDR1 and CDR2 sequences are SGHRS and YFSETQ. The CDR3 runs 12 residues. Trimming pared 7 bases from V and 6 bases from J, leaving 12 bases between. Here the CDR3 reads CASANQWDTQYF. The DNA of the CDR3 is TGCGCCAGCGCCAACCAATGGGATACGCAGTATTTT.

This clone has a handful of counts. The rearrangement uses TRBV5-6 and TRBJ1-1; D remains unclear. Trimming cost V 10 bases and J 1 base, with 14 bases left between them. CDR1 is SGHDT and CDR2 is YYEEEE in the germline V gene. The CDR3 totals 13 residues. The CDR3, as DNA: TGTGCCGAAACGCCGGAGGAGAACACTGAAGCTTTCTTT. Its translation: CAETPEENTEAFF.

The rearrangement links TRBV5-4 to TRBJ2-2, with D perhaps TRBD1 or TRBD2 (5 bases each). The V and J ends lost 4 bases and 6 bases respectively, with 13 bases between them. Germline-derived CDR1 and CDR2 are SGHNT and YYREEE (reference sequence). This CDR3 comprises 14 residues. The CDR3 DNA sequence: TGTGCCAGCAGCCCCTACGAGGGGCCCGGGGAGCTGTTTTTT. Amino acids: CASSPYEGPGELFF.

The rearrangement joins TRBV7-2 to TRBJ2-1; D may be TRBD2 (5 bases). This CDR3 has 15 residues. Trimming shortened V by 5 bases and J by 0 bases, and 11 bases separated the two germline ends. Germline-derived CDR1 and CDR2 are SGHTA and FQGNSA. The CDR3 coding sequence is TGTGCCAGCAGCCTTCTCGAGGGCTCCTACAATGAGCAGTTCTTC. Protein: CASSLLEGSYNEQFF.

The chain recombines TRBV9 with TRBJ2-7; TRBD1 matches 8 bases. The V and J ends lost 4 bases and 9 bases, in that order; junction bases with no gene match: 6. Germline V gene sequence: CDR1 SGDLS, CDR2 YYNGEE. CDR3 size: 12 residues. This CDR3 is CASSPRTGPQYF. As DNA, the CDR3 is TGTGCCAGCAGCCCTCGGACAGGGCCGCAGTACTTC.

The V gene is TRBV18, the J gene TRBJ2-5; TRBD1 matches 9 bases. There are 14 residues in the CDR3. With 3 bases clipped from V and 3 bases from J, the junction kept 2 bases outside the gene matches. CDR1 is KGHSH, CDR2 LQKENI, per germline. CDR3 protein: CASSPWTGEETQYF. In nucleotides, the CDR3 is TGTGCCAGCTCACCCTGGACAGGGGAAGAGACCCAGTACTTC.

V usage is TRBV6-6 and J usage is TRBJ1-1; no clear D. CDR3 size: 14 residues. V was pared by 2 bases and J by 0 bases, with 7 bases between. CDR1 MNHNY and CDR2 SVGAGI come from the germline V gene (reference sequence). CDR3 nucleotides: TGTGCCAGCAGTTACGAACGGATGAACACTGAAGCTTTCTTT. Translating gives CASSYERMNTEAFF.

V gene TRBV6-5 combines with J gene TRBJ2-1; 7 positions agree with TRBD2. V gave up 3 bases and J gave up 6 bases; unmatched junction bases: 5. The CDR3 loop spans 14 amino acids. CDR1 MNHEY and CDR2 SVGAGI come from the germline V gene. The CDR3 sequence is CASSYGGSINEQFF. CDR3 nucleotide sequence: TGTGCCAGCAGTTATGGCGGGAGTATCAATGAGCAGTTCTTC.

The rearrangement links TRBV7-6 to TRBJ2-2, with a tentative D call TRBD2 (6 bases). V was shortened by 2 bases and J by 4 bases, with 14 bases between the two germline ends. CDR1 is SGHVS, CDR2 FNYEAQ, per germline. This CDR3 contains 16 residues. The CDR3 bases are TGTGCCAGCAGCTTATTTGATGGGGGGATCACCGGGGAGCTGTTTTTT. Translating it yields CASSLFDGGITGELFF.

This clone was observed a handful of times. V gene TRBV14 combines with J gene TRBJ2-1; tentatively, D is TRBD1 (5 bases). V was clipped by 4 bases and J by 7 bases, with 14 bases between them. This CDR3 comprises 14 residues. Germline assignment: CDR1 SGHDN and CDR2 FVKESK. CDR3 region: CASSLGPVGNEQFF. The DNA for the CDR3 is TGTGCCAGCAGCCTGGGGCCGGTCGGAAATGAGCAGTTCTTC.

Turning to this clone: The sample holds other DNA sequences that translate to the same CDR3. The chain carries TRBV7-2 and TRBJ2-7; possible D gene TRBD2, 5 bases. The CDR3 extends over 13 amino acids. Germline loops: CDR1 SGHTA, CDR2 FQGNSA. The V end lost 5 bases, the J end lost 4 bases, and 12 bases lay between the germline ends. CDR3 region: CASSRGLRYEQYF. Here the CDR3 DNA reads TGTGCCAGCAGCCGAGGACTCCGATACGAGCAGTACTTC.

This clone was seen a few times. CDR3 protein: CASSLDSLADTQYF. The DNA of the CDR3 is TGTGCCAGCAGCCTGGACTCCCTGGCAGATACGCAGTATTTT. This chain joins TRBV7-2 and TRBJ2-3; maybe TRBD2 (5 bases). The CDR3 has 14 amino acids. V shed 5 bases and J shed 4 bases, with 13 bases lying between them. From germline, CDR1 is SGHTA and CDR2 FQGNSA.

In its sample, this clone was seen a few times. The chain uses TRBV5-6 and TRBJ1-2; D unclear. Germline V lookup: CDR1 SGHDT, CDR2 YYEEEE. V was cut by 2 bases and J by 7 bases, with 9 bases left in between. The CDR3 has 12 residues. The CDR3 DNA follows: TGTGCCAGCAGCTTCTTATCAGCTGGCTACACCTTC. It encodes CASSFLSAGYTF. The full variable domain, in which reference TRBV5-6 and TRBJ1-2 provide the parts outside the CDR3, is DAGVTQSPTHLIKTRGQQVTLRCSPKSGHDTVSWYQQALGQGPQFIFQYYEEEERQRGNFPDRFSGHQFPNYSSELNVNALLLGDSALYLCASSFLSAGYTFGSGTRLTVV.

The CDR3 sequence is CATSRVRDNYGYTF. DNA of the CDR3: TGTGCCACCAGCAGAGTTAGGGATAACTATGGCTACACCTTC. V and J are TRBV15 and TRBJ1-2; D unresolved. CDR3 length: 14 amino acids. Trimming removed 1 base from V and 1 base from J, with 7 bases in between. Germline loops: CDR1 LNHNV, CDR2 YYDKDF (reference sequence).

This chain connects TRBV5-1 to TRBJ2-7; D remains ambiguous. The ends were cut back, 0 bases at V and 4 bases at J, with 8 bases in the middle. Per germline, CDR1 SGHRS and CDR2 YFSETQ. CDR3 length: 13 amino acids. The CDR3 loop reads CASSLAGVYEQYF. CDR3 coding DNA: TGCGCCAGCAGCTTGGCCGGAGTTTACGAGCAGTACTTC.

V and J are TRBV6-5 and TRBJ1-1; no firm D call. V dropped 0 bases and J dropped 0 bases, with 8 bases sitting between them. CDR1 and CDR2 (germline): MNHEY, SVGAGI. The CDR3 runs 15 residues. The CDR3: CASSYSHRMNTEAFF. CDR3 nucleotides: TGTGCCAGCAGTTACTCGCATCGAATGAACACTGAAGCTTTCTTT.

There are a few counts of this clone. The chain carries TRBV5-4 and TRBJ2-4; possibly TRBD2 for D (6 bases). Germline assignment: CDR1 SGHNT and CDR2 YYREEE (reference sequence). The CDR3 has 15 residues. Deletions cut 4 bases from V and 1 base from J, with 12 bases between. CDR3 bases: TGTGCCAGCAGCCCCACTGGGAGGGCCAAAAACATTCAGTACTTC. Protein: CASSPTGRAKNIQYF.

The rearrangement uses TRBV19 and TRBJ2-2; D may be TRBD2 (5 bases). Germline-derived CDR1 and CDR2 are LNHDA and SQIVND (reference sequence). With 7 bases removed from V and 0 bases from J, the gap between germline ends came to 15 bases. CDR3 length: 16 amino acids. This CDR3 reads CASNKDFSSNTGELFF. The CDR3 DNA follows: TGTGCCAGTAACAAGGACTTTTCCTCGAACACCGGGGAGCTGTTTTTT.

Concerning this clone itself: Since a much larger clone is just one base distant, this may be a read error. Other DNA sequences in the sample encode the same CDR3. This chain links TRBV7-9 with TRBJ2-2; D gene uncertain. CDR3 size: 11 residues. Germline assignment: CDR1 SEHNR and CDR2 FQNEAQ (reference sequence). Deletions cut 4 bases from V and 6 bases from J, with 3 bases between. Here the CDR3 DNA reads TGTGCCAGCAGCTACCCCGGGGAGCTGTTTTTT. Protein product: CASSYPGELFF.

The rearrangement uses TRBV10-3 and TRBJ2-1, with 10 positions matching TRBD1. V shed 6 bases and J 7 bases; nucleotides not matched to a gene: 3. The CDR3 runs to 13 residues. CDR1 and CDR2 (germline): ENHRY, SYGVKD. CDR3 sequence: CAISRTGGNEQFF. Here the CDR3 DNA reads TGTGCCATCAGCAGGACAGGGGGGAATGAGCAGTTCTTC.

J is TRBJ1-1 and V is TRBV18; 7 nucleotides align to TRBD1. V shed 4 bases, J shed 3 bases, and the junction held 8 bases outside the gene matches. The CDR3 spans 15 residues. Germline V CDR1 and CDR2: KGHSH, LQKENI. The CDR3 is CASSQTGAGDTEAFF. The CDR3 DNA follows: TGTGCCAGCTCACAAACAGGGGCGGGGGACACTGAAGCTTTCTTT.

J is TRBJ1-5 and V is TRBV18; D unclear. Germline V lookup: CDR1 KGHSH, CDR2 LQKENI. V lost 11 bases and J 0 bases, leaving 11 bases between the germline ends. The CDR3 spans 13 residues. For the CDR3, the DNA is TGTGCCGCTGGCGGGGATAGCAATCAGCCCCAGCATTTT. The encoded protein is CAAGGDSNQPQHF.

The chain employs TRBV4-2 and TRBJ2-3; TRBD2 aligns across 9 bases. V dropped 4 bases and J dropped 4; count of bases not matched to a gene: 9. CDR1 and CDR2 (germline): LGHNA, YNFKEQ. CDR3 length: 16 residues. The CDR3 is CASSPRVAGDSDTQYF. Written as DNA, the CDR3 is TGTGCCAGCAGCCCCCGAGTAGCGGGAGACTCAGATACGCAGTATTTT.

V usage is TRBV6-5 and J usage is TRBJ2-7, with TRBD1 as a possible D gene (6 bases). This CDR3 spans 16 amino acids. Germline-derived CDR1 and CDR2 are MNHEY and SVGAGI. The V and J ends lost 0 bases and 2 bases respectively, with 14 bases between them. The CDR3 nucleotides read TGTGCCAGCAGTTACTCCGGGACACGGATCACCTACGAGCAGTACTTC. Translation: CASSYSGTRITYEQYF.

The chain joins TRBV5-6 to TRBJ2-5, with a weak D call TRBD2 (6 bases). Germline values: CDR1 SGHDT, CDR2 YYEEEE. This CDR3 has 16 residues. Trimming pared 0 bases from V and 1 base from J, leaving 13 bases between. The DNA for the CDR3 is TGTGCCAGCAGCTTGGGTGGGCTAGCGCTCCAAGAGACCCAGTACTTC. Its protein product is CASSLGGLALQETQYF.